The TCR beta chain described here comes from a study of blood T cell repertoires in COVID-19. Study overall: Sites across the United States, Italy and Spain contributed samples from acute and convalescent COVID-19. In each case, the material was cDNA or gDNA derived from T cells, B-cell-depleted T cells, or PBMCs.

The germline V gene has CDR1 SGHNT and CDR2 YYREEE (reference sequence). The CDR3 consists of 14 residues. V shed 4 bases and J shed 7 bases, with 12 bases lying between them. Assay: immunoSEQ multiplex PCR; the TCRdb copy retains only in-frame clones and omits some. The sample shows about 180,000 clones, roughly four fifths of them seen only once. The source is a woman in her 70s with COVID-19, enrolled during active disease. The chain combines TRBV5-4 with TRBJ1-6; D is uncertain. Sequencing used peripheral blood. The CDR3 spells CASSTQKSNSPLHF. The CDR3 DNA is TGTGCCAGCAGCACACAGAAGTCGAATTCACCCCTCCACTTT.